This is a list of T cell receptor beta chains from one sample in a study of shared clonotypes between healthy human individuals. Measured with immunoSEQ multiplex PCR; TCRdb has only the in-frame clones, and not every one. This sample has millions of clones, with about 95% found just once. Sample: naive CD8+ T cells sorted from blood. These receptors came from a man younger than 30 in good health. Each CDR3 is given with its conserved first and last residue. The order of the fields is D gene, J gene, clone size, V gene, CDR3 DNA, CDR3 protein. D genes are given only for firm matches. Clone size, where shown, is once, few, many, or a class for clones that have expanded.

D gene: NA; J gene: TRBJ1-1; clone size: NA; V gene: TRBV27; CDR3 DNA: TGTGCCAGCAGTTCGAACAGGGAATTCGGTGAAGCTTTCTTT; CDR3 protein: CASSSNREFGEAFF
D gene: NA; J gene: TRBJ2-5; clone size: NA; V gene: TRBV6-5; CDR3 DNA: TGTGCCAGCAGTTACACGGCAGACGACGAAGAGACCCAGTACTTC; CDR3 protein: CASSYTADDEETQYF
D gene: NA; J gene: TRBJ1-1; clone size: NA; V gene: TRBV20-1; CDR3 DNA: TGCAGCGCTCGACAGATCACTGAAGCTTTCTTT; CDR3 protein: CSARQITEAFF
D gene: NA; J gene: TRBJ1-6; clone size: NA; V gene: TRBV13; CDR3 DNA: TGTGCCAGCAGCGGTGGCATTGGCGGGACTGGGTCACCCCTCCACTTT; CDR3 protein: CASSGGIGGTGSPLHF
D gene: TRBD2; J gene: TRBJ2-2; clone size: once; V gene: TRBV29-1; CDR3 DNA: TGCAGCGTTCTACGACTAGCGGAAGAGAACACCGGGGAGCTGTTTTTT; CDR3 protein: CSVLRLAEENTGELFF
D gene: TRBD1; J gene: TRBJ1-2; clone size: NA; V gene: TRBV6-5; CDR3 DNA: TGTGCCAGCAGTTCCGTGACAGGGGGGACGGATGGCTACACCTTC; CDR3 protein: CASSSVTGGTDGYTF
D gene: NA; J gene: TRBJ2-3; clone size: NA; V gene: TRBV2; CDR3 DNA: TGTGCCAGCAGTGAAGGAACTAGCAATGCAGATACGCAGTATTTT; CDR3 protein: CASSEGTSNADTQYF
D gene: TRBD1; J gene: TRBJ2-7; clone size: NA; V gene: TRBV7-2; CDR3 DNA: TGTGCCAGCAGCTTAGAGAGACAGGGTGGCCCGACACACTACGAGCAGTACTTC; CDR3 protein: CASSLERQGGPTHYEQYF
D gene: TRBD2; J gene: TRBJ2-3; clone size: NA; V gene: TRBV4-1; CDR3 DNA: TGCGCCAGCAGCCAAGTTCTAGCGGGGGAATTTACGCAGTATTTT; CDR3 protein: CASSQVLAGEFTQYF
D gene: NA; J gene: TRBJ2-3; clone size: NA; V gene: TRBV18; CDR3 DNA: TGTGCCAGCTCCCGCGGAGGGGGAGATACGCAGTATTTT; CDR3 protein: CASSRGGGDTQYF
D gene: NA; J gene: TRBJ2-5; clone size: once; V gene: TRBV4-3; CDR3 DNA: TGCGCCAGCAGCCAAGAAGTTTTCACCCAAGGCCAAGAGACCCAGTACTTC; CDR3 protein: CASSQEVFTQGQETQYF
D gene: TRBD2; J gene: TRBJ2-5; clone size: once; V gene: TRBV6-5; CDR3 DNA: TGTGCCAGCAATACAGCGGGAGGCATCCAAGAGACCCAGTACTTC; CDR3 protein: CASNTAGGIQETQYF
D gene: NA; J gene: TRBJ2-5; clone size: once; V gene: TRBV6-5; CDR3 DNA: TGTGCCAGTGAGGTTGGGGAGTGGGGGCAAGAGACCCAGTACTTC; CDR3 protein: CASEVGEWGQETQYF
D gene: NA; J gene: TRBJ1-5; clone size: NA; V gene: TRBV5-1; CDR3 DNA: TGCGCCAGCAGCTTGGACAGCCCCAATCAGCCCCAGCATTTT; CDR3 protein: CASSLDSPNQPQHF
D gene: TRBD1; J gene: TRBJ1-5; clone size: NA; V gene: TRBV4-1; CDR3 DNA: TGCGCCAGCAGCCAAGAGCCCCCGACAGGGGGCAATCAGCCCCAGCATTTT; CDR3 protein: CASSQEPPTGGNQPQHF
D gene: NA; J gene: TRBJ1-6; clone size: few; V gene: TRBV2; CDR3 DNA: TGTGCCAGGCAGGACAGAACTAATTCACCCCTCCACTTT; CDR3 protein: CARQDRTNSPLHF
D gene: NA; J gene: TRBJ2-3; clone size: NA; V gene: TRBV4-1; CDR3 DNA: TGCGCCAGCAGCTTCCGGACAGTGCCAGATACGCAGTATTTT; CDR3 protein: CASSFRTVPDTQYF
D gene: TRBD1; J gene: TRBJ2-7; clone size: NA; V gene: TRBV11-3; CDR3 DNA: TGTGCCAGCAGCCCGGGACAGGAGTCCTACGAGCAGTACTTC; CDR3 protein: CASSPGQESYEQYF
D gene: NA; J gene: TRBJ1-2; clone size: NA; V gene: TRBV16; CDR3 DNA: TGTGCCAGCAGCCAATCGTCCAGGGGTAACTATGGCTACACCTTC; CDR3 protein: CASSQSSRGNYGYTF
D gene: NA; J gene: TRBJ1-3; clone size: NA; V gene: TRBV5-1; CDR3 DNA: TGCGCCAGCAGCTCAGGGATCTCTGGAAACACCATATATTTT; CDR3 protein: CASSSGISGNTIYF
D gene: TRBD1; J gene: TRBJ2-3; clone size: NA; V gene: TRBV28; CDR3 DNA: TGTGCCAGCAAGAGACAGGGTGACACAGATACGCAGTATTTT; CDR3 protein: CASKRQGDTDTQYF
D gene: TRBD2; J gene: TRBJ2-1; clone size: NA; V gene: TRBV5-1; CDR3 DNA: TGCGCCAGCAGCTTTTCAGCGGGAGTCAATGAGCAGTTCTTC; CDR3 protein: CASSFSAGVNEQFF
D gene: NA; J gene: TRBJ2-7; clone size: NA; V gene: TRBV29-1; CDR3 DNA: TGCAGCGTTTGGAGCTACGAGCAGTACTTC; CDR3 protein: CSVWSYEQYF
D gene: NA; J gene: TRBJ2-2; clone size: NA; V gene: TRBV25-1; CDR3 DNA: TGTGCCAGCACCACCGGTGCGACCGGGGAGCTGTTTTTT; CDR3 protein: CASTTGATGELFF
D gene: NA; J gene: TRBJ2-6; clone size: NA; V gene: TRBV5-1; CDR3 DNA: TGCGCCAGCAGCTATAGGACCGCGGGTGTCTCTGGGGCCAACGTCCTGACTTTC; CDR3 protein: CASSYRTAGVSGANVLTF
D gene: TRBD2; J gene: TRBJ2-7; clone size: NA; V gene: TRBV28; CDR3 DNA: TGTGCCAGCAGTCATATCCCTATGACTAGCTCACCGGGGGAGCAGTACTTC; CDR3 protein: CASSHIPMTSSPGEQYF
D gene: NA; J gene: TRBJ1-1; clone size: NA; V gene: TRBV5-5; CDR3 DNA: TGTGCCAGCAGCTTGGTTGGGCAGCCGGCCGACGGAGTCGATTTCTTT; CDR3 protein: CASSLVGQPADGVDFF
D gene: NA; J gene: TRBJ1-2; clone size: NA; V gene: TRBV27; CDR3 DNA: TGTGCCAGCAGTTTCGTCCGGGACGGAATCAACTATGGCTACACCTTC; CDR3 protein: CASSFVRDGINYGYTF
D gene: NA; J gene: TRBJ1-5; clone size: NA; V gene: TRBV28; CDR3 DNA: TGTGCCAGCAGTTTGGATCAGGGTCTCAATCAGCCCCAGCATTTT; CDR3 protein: CASSLDQGLNQPQHF
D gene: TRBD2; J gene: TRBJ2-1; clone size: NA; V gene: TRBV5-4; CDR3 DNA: TGTGCCAGCAGTTCAGGACTAGCGGGAGGCAATGAGCAGTTCTTC; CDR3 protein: CASSSGLAGGNEQFF
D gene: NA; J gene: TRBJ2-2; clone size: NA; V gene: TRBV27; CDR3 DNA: TGTGCCAGCAGTTTCGGGCTGAACACCGGGGAGCTGTTTTTT; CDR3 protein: CASSFGLNTGELFF
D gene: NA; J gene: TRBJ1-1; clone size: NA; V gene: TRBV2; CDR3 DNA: TGTGCCAGAGGGGGATCCACTGAAGCTTTCTTT; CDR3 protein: CARGGSTEAFF
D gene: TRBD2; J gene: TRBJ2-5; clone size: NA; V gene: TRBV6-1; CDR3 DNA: TGTGCCAGCAGTGAAGAAAGCGGGGGGGCCTGGGAGACCCAGTACTTC; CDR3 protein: CASSEESGGAWETQYF
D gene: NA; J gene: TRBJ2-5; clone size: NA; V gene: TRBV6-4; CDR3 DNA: TGTGCCAGCAGTGACTCGGCAGGATGGCAGACCCAGTACTTC; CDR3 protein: CASSDSAGWQTQYF
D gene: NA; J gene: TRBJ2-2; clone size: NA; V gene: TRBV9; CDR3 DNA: TGTGCCAGCAGCCGCGAGGGGATAGGGACCGGGGAGCTGTTTTTT; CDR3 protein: CASSREGIGTGELFF
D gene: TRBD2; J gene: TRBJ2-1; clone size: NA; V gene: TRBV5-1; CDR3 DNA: TGCGCCAGCAGCTCAGCGGGAACCTACAATGAGCAGTTCTTC; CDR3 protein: CASSSAGTYNEQFF
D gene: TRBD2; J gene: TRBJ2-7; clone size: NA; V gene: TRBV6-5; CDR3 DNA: TGTGCCAGCAGCCCTTCCAGCGGGGGGTACGAGCAGTACTTC; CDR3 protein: CASSPSSGGYEQYF